This T cell receptor (beta chain) was retrieved from a study of CD8 T cells in ankylosing spondylitis. Study conclusions and caveats: Disease-linked clones were CD8+ and relatively rare in peripheral blood. Several highly homologous variants formed a TCR beta motif that appeared characteristic of ankylosing spondylitis blood. Several of the motif variants were reported before in synovial fluid and blood from reactive arthritis.

In its sample, this clonotype was seen many times. Its target is unknown. TCRdb reanalysed the 5' RACE reads using MiXCR and keeps one entry per CDR3 protein. The sample includes about 150,000 distinct CDR3 sequences, roughly an eighth of them seen just once. V shed 1 base and J shed 7 bases, with 6 bases lying between them. CDR3 length: 12 residues. Germline V CDR1 and CDR2: SGHRS, YFSETQ. The sample was blood, either unsorted or a sorted T cell fraction (not recorded which). The genes are TRBV5-1 and TRBJ2-1; no definite D call. The clonotype originates from a female donor with ankylosing spondylitis or in good health (not recorded which). The CDR3 coding sequence is TGCGCCAGCAGCTTGTTGGAGAATGAGCAGTTCTTC. Amino acids: CASSLLENEQFF.